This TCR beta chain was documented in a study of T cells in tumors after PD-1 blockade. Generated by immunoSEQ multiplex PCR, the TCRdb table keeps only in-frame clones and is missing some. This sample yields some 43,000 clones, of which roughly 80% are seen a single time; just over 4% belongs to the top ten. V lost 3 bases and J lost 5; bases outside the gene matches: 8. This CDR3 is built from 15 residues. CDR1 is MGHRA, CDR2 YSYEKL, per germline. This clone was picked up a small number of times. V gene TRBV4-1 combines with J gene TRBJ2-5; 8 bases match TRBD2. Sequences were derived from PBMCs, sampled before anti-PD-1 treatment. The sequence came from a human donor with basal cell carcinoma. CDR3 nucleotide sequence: TGCGCCAGCAGCCACCACGGGACTAGTTTGGAGACCCAGTACTTC. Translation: CASSHHGTSLETQYF.